Each of the 9 T cell receptor beta chains below was sequenced from the same sample in a study of neurological immune-mediated disorders. One entry per CDR3 protein, called by TCRdb with MiXCR from the 5' RACE reads. The sample carries tens of thousands of distinct CDR3 sequences, less than 15% recorded once. The source material was PBMCs. The receptors originated from a woman aged 45 to 65 with HTLV-1-associated myelopathy (HAM/TSP).

This clonotype appeared many times. Here the CDR3 reads CAGNEQFF. The CDR3 DNA follows: TGTGCCGGCAATGAGCAGTTCTTC. The chain links TRBV7-2 to TRBJ2-1; D not resolved. The CDR3 extends over 8 amino acids. V was trimmed by 11 bases and J by 6 bases, leaving 2 bases between them. Germline V gene lookup returns CDR1 SGHTA and CDR2 FQGNSA.

This clonotype was recorded at least ten times. The V gene is TRBV20-1, the J gene TRBJ2-7; D remains ambiguous. CDR1 is DFQATT, CDR2 SNEGSKA, per germline (reference sequence). There are 13 residues in the CDR3. The V gene lost 0 bases and the J gene lost 0 bases, with 6 bases spanning the gap. The CDR3, as DNA: TGCAGTGCTAGAGAGGAAGTCTCCTACGAGCAGTACTTC. Translating gives CSAREEVSYEQYF.

Ten or more counts support this clonotype. The chain recombines TRBV12-3 or TRBV12-4 with TRBJ1-1; weak D call: TRBD1 (5 bases). The CDR3 spans 13 residues. Trimming cost V 6 bases and J 8 bases, with 16 bases left between them. The CDR3 nucleotides are TGTGCCAGCAGGGGTGGGGGTTTGACAGAAGCTTTCTTT. This sequence encodes CASRGGGLTEAFF.

The rearrangement uses TRBV6-5 and TRBJ2-5; 14 bases line up with TRBD2. There are 19 residues in the CDR3. CDR1 is MNHEY and CDR2 is SVGAGI in the germline V gene. After removal of 0 bases from V and 0 bases from J, the junction contained 6 bases not matched to a gene. The CDR3: CASSYSPGLAGGHQETQYF. CDR3 DNA sequence: TGTGCCAGCAGTTACTCGCCCGGACTAGCGGGGGGCCACCAAGAGACCCAGTACTTC.

This clonotype has a count of ten or more. The chain links TRBV3-1 to TRBJ1-1; no firm D call. V was shortened by 5 bases and J by 1 base, with 14 bases between the two germline ends. CDR1 and CDR2 (germline): LGHDT, YNNKEL (reference sequence). There are 15 residues in the CDR3. As DNA, the CDR3 is TGTGCCAGCAGCGCCTACGGGCAGTCGAACACTGAAGCTTTCTTT. Its protein is CASSAYGQSNTEAFF. Full variable domain (outside the CDR3, taken from reference TRBV3-1 and TRBJ1-1): DTAVSQTPKYLVTQMGNDKSIKCEQNLGHDTMYWYKQDSKKFLKIMFSYNNKELIINETVPNRFSPKSPDKAHLNLHINSLELGDSAVYFCASSAYGQSNTEAFFGQGTRLTVV.

This clonotype has ten or more counts. The chain recombines TRBV12-3 or TRBV12-4 with TRBJ1-5, with D possibly being TRBD1 (5 bases). Deletions cut 4 bases from V and 7 bases from J, with 11 bases between. The CDR3 is 13 residues long. The CDR3 sequence: CASSWGERQPQHF. For the CDR3, the DNA is TGTGCCAGCAGTTGGGGGGAACGGCAGCCCCAGCATTTT.

This clonotype was seen ten or more times. This chain uses TRBV6-2 or TRBV6-3 with TRBJ1-5; perhaps TRBD1 as D (6 bases). This CDR3 has 12 amino acids. CDR1 and CDR2 (germline): MNHEY, SVGEGT. V was shortened by 6 bases and J by 5 bases, with 8 bases between the two germline ends. The DNA for the CDR3 is TGTGCCAGCAGGCGACAGGATCAGCCCCAGCATTTT. Its protein product is CASRRQDQPQHF.

This clonotype has at least ten counts. The V call is TRBV29-1, the J call TRBJ1-2, with TRBD1 matching over 11 bases. This CDR3 is built from 12 residues. Per germline, CDR1 SQVTM and CDR2 ANQGSEA. V was clipped by 7 bases and J by 8 bases; unmatched bases: 6. CDR3 residues: CSDGQGAGGYTF. The CDR3 DNA reads TGCAGCGACGGACAGGGGGCAGGGGGCTACACCTTC.

About this clonotype itself: This may come from a read error, since a much larger clone is one base off. The chain combines TRBV19 with TRBJ2-4; D possibly corresponds to TRBD2 (6 bases). This CDR3 contains 14 residues. Germline V gene data show CDR1 as LNHDA and CDR2 as SQIVND (reference sequence). In DNA form, the CDR3 reads TGTGCCAGTAGTAGGAGGGAGTCCAAAAACATTCGGTACTTC. This codes for CASSRRESKNIRYF.